This TCR beta chain was profiled in a study of T cells in Graves' hyperthyroidism and ophthalmopathy. Authors of the study amplified TCR beta CDR3 regions from RNA transcripts. The TCR CDR3 first-round RT-PCR relied on the HTBI primer set. In TCRdb, the multiplex PCR reads were re-called with MiXCR into one record per CDR3 protein. Among approximately 560,000 distinct CDR3 sequences listed, around 46% were seen once. The CDR3 is made up of 16 amino acids. The V and J ends lost 6 bases and 4 bases, in that order; junction bases with no gene match: 14. Germline lookup yields CDR1 SNHLY and CDR2 FYNNEI. The clonotype originates from a woman younger than 35 with Graves' hyperthyroidism. Sequences were obtained from peripheral blood or thyroid tissue (not recorded which). The rearrangement joins TRBV2 to TRBJ2-7; 8 bases fit TRBD2. The CDR3 here is CASSRFSGSLGYEQYF. CDR3 nucleotide sequence: TGTGCCAGCAGCCGATTCAGCGGGAGTCTTGGTTACGAGCAGTACTTC. Variable domain in full (rest from reference TRBV2 and TRBJ2-7): EPEVTQTPSHQVTQMGQEVILRCVPISNHLYFYWYRQILGQKVEFLVSFYNNEISEKSEIFDDQFSVERPDGSNFTLKIRSTKLEDSAMYFCASSRFSGSLGYEQYFGPGTRLTVT.